This TCR beta chain was captured in a study of blood T cell repertoires in COVID-19. Turning to the study itself: Acute and convalescent COVID-19 specimens originated in the United States, Italy and Spain. Sources were T cells, B-cell-depleted T cells, or PBMCs; the material itself was cDNA or gDNA.

Germline CDR1 and CDR2: MNHEY and SVGAGI. V lost 0 bases and J 0 bases, leaving 11 bases between the germline ends. The CDR3 contains 16 residues. Per the study methods: The assay estimated nucleated cells by amplifying reference gene primers. Only in-frame clones appear in the TCRdb table, and some are missing; sequencing was by immunoSEQ multiplex PCR. That table supplies the V and J calls and clone size; D and trimming were determined from the DNA. The sample shows tens of thousands of clones, around 76% of them seen only once. Sequencing input: peripheral blood. This chain links TRBV6-5 with TRBJ1-1; perhaps TRBD1 as D (5 bases). This clonotype was obtained from a woman of 80 years or more with active or convalescent COVID-19. Here the CDR3 reads CASSYSVGVMNTEAFF. The CDR3, as DNA: TGTGCCAGCAGTTACTCTGTAGGGGTCATGAACACTGAAGCTTTCTTT.